This T cell receptor beta chain appears in the sequencing data of a study of OX40 agonist ivuxolimab in advanced cancers. Study details: Dose-escalation patients' cancers were hepatocellular carcinoma, melanoma, renal cell or head and neck cancer.

Notes on this clone: The target antigen is unknown.

Whole-study results and caveats: Doses of 0.1 to 3.0 mg/kg were accompanied by clonal expansion of CD4+ and CD8+ blood T cells by week 6.

Trimming took 3 bases from V and 4 from J, leaving 7 bases between them. Per germline, CDR1 SGHVS and CDR2 FQNEAQ. The CDR3 covers 13 residues. Data came from immunoSEQ multiplex PCR; TCRdb stores just in-frame clones and leaves some out. The table records roughly 90,000 clones, about 87% of them present only once. The clonotype was recovered from an adult with an advanced solid tumor such as melanoma, head and neck, liver or kidney cancer. Material: CD4+ or CD8+ T cells sorted from blood, obtained in a trial of the OX40 agonist ivuxolimab. The chain links TRBV7-8 to TRBJ1-5; no clear D gene. The CDR3 DNA is TGTGCCAGCAGCTTTGACGGTAATCAGCCCCAGCATTTT. Protein: CASSFDGNQPQHF. Full variable domain (missing parts from reference TRBV7-8 and TRBJ1-5): GAGVSQSPRYKVAKRGQDVALRCDPISGHVSLFWYQQALGQGPEFLTYFQNEAQLDKSGLPSDRFFAERPEGSVSTLKIQRTQQEDSAVYLCASSFDGNQPQHFGDGTRLSIL.